The next 5 T cell receptor beta chains were all read from a single sample in a study of OX40 agonist ivuxolimab in advanced cancers. The protocol was immunoSEQ multiplex PCR, while the TCRdb copy is restricted to in-frame clones and leaves out a portion. The sample carries approximately 57,000 clones, 88% recorded once. The specimen was CD4+ or CD8+ T cells sorted from blood, collected in a trial of the OX40 agonist ivuxolimab. Receptor source: an adult with an advanced solid tumor such as melanoma, head and neck, liver or kidney cancer.

V is TRBV5-1 and J is TRBJ2-2; TRBD1 matches 7 bases. Germline CDR1 reads SGHRS; CDR2 reads YFSETQ. CDR3 length: 16 residues. J was trimmed by 6 bases and V by 3 bases; bases with no gene match: 11. This chain's CDR3 is CASSSDRVGMSGELFF. The CDR3 DNA reads as TGCGCCAGCAGCTCAGACAGGGTTGGAATGTCCGGGGAGCTGTTTTTT.

The rearrangement uses TRBV29-1 and TRBJ2-5; the D is unclear. CDR3 length: 11 residues. Germline V gives CDR1 SQVTM, CDR2 ANQGSEA. The germline V and J ends were trimmed by 5 bases and 3 bases, with 7 bases remaining between them. CDR3 protein: CSVFGKETQYF. CDR3 DNA sequence: TGCAGCGTTTTTGGGAAAGAGACCCAGTACTTC.

The chain combines TRBV5-1 with TRBJ2-1, with D perhaps TRBD1 or TRBD2 (6 bases each). CDR3 length equals 19 residues. Deletions cut 4 bases from V and 2 bases from J, with 25 bases between. Germline loops: CDR1 SGHRS, CDR2 YFSETQ. CDR3 sequence: CASSPLGGPFSAAYNEQFF. The DNA for the CDR3 is TGCGCCAGCAGCCCACTGGGGGGCCCTTTTAGCGCAGCCTACAATGAGCAGTTCTTC.

The chain links TRBV19 to TRBJ1-4; 9 bases map to TRBD1. This CDR3 is 16 amino acids long. The germline gives CDR1 LNHDA, CDR2 SQIVND (reference sequence). V was clipped by 4 bases and J by 8 bases; unmatched bases: 11. This CDR3 is CASSSSTGTGREKLFF. CDR3 nucleotides: TGTGCCAGTAGTAGCAGTACCGGGACAGGGCGAGAAAAACTGTTTTTT.

The rearrangement joins TRBV18 to TRBJ2-3, with a possible D match to TRBD2 (6 bases). Trimming cost V 5 bases and J 2 bases, with 8 bases left between them. The germline CDR1 and CDR2 sequences are KGHSH and LQKENI. This CDR3 contains 13 residues. CDR3 in amino acids: CASSGGNTDTQYF. The DNA for the CDR3 is TGTGCCAGCTCAGGAGGGAACACAGATACGCAGTATTTT.